This T cell receptor beta chain was sequenced for a study of T-cell memory formation after mild COVID-19 (dated by TCRdb to about 2021). For the study in its entirety: Most TCR sequence clusters were specific to one of the two donors. The cohort comprised two young, previously healthy adult volunteers, one female and one male. In a couple of donors, T-cell clones that expanded and contracted after mild COVID-19 were followed by sequencing TCRalpha and TCRbeta repertoires longitudinally. Broader findings and caveats from the paper: Some responding clones were detected in pre-infection memory, which suggested that pre-existing cross-reactive memory T cells had joined the SARS-CoV-2 response. Clones contracting from day 15 to 85 had balanced CD4/CD8 phenotypes, while a second wave expanding from day 15 to 37 was biased towards CD4+. The study included only a couple of mild cases, and larger cohorts that include severe cases with pre-infection samples were judged to be necessary. SARS-CoV-2 specificity was not confirmed for the second-wave clones peaking on day 37. Contracting CD4+ clones turned up mainly in the CM and EM memory subsets, whereas EMRA was where CD8+ clones were enriched.

PBMCs were isolated by Ficoll-Paque density gradient centrifugation. V and J are trimmed by 5 bases and 8 bases, and the gene matches miss 12 bases of the junction. The CDR3, cysteine through phenylalanine, is 15 amino acids long. Only the CDR3 portion is preserved as DNA: 45 bases, with reading frame beginning at the first base. The germline V gene (reference sequence) yields SEHNR for CDR1 and FQNEAQ for CDR2. With regard to this clonotype: The clone's antigen remains unknown. Base qualities are not at hand, and no much larger clone is one base apart.

This sample was sequenced with an Illumina NovaSeq 6000. TCRalpha and TCRbeta cDNA libraries were constructed by 5'RACE with constant-segment primers, with sample barcodes and unique molecular identifiers being introduced. Trizol reagent was used to extract RNA from every sample. Library amplification was performed in two PCR steps, and a second sample barcode and Illumina TruSeq adapters were introduced in the second step. Sequencing of libraries was performed on an Illumina NovaSeq with 2 x 150 bp paired-end reads. The study's processing was this. Demultiplexing of reads and collapsing into UMI-guided consensus sequences were performed with migec v1.2.7. With mixcr v2.1.11, UMI consensuses were aligned to TRA and TRB V and J templates and assembled into clonotypes. Expanded or contracted clonotypes were those called significant by both edgeR and NoisET, with noise models trained on biological replicates. For edgeR calls, the cutoffs were a false discovery rate-adjusted p below 0.01 and a log2 fold-change threshold of 1. As an exploratory analysis of dynamics, max-normalized trajectories of the 1000 most abundant clonotypes were examined with PCA combined with hierarchical clustering. Each responding clone was given a CD4 or CD8 phenotype based on the CD4+ and CD8+ repertoires, which had been sequenced separately. TCRdb handled the public reads itself, with Q25 trimming in fastp and clone calling in MiXCR, and kept productive beta chains. Each CDR3 protein appears once, grouped with its most common genes and DNA. These V and J calls rely on TCRdb rather than the paper's analysis. Present in this sample are about 600,000 distinct CDR3 sequences, about 20% of which were seen just once. Around 7.7% of the sample belongs to the ten largest clones.

This receptor chain uses TRBV7-9 and TRBJ1-2; TRBD1 aligns with 9 central bases. This clonotype was sampled from an adult woman who had mild COVID-19 (a few samples of this study predate the infection). The sample titles of this study are shuffled in the database, so cell type and time point are left out; the donor was told from shared clones. Sample: PBMCs or a T cell subset sorted from them (not recorded which). The nucleotides are TGTGCCAGCAGCCAGCAACCCACAGGGGGCAGGGGCTACACCTTC. Protein translation: CASSQQPTGGRGYTF.